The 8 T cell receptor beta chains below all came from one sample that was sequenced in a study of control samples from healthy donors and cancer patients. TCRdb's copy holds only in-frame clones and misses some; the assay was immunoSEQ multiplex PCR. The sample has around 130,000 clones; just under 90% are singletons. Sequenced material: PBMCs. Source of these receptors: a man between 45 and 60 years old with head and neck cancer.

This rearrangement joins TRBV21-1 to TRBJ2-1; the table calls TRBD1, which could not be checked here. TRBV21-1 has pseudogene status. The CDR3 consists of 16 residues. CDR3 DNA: TGTGCCAGCAGCGACCCTAAGGGTCAGGGTAACAATGAGCAGTTCTTC. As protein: CASSDPKGQGNNEQFF.

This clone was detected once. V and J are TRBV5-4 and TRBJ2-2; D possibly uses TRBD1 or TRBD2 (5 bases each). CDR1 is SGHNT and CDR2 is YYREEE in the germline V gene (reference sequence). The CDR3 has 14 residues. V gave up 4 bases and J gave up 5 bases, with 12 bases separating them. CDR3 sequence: CASSPGTATGELFF. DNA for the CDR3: TGTGCCAGCAGCCCCGGGACGGCAACCGGGGAGCTGTTTTTT. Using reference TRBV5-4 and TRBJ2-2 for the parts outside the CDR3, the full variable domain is ETGVTQSPTHLIKTRGQQVTLRCSSQSGHNTVSWYQQALGQGPQFIFQYYREEENGRGNFPPRFSGLQFPNYSSELNVNALELDDSALYLCASSPGTATGELFFGEGSRLTVL.

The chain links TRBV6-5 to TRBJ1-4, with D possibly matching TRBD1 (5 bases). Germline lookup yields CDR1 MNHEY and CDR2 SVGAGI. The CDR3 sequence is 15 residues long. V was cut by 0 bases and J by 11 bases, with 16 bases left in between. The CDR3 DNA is TGTGCCAGCAGTTACTCGATTAGCCCGGAGGGGAAACTGTTTTTT. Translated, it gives CASSYSISPEGKLFF.

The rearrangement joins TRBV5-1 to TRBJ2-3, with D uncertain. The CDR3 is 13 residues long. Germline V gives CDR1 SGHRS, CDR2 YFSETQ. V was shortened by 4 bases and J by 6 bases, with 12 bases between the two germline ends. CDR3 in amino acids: CASSLPQADTQYF. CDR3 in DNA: TGCGCCAGCAGCCTCCCCCAGGCGGATACGCAGTATTTT.

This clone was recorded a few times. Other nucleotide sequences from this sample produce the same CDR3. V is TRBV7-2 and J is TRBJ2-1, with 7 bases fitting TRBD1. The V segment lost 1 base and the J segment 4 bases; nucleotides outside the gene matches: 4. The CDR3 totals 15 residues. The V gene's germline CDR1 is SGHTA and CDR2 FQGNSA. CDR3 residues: CASSLDRDSYNEQFF. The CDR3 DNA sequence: TGTGCCAGCAGCTTAGATAGGGACAGTTACAATGAGCAGTTCTTC.

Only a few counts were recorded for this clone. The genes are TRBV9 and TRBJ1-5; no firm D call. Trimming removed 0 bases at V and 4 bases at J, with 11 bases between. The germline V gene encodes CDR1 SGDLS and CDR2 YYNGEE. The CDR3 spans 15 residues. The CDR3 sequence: CASSVAPDGNQPQHF. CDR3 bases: TGTGCCAGCAGCGTAGCCCCGGACGGAAATCAGCCCCAGCATTTT.

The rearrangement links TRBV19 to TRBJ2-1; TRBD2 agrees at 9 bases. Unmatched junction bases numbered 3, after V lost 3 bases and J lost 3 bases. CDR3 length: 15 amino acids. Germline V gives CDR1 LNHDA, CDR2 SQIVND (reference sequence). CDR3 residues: CASSIGLARYNEQFF. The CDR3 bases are TGTGCCAGTAGTATCGGACTAGCGCGCTACAATGAGCAGTTCTTC. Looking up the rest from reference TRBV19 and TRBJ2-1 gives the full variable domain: DGGITQSPKYLFRKEGQNVTLSCEQNLNHDAMYWYRQDPGQGLRLIYYSQIVNDFQKGDIAEGYSVSREKKESFPLTVTSAQKNPTAFYLCASSIGLARYNEQFFGPGTRLTVL.

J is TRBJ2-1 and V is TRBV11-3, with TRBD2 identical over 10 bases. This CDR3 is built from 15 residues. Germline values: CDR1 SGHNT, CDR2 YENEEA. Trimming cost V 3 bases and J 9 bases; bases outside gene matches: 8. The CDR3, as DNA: TGTGCCAGCAGCTTCGGACTAGCGGCGGCGGGTGAGCAGTTCTTC. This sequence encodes CASSFGLAAAGEQFF.